This T cell receptor (beta chain) was observed in a study of CXCR3-negative and CXCR3-positive naive CD8 T cells. Overall study context: Per library, roughly 1.6 +/- 0.3 million reads; 130 million to 150 million TRB reads overall. Regarding the study as a whole: From TRB CDR3 properties, TCR strength was inferred; surface CD5 did not differ between naive subsets. Relative to CXCR3-negative naive cells, CXCR3-positive naive cells had more hydrophobic TRB CDR3s.

This CDR3 spans 13 amino acids. CDR1 is MNHNY and CDR2 is SVGAGI in the germline V gene (reference sequence). Sorting was done in triplicate for each CD8+ T cell subset (fewer than 340,000 cells each). CD45RO-CCR7+CD27+CD95- cells counted as naive CD8+ T cells. UMI-labeled 5' RACE yielded the TRB cDNA libraries. Reprocessing the 5' RACE reads, TCRdb reports a single entry for every CDR3 protein and omits DNA. The sample holds about 89,000 distinct CDR3 sequences. On this clonotype itself: Antigen: not known.

The clonotype was recovered from a human donor in good health. Some clones in this sample may be carry-over from other donors' samples. Sequenced material: naive CXCR3+ CD8+ T cells from blood. Subset of the sample: CD45RO-CCR7+CD27+CD95- naive CD8+ T cells expressing CXCR3 (TNR3+). V is TRBV6-6 and J is TRBJ1-1; the D call of TRBD1 rests on TCRdb alone, since no DNA is present to check it. The CDR3 spells CASSHRGDTEAFF.